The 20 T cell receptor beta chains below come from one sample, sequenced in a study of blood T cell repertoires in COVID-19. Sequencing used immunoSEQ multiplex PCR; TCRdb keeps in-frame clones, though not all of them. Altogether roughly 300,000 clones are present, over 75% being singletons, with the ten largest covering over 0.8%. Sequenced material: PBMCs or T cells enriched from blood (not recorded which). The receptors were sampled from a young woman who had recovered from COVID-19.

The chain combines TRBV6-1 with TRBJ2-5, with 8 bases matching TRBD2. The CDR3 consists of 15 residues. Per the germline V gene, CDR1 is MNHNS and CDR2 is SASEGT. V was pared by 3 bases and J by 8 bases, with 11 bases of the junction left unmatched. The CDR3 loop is CASSEERGGLHTQYF. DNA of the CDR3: TGTGCCAGCAGTGAGGAACGGGGGGGATTGCACACCCAGTACTTC.

The CDR3 DNA reads TGCGCCAGCAGCTTTTTCCCCGCGGGGGACACTGAAGCTTTCTTT. This encodes CASSFFPAGDTEAFF. The chain couples TRBV5-1 to TRBJ1-1, with TRBD1 as a possible D gene (5 bases). The germline V and J ends were trimmed by 2 bases and 3 bases, with 14 bases remaining between them. Per germline, CDR1 SGHRS and CDR2 YFSETQ. This CDR3 is built from 15 residues.

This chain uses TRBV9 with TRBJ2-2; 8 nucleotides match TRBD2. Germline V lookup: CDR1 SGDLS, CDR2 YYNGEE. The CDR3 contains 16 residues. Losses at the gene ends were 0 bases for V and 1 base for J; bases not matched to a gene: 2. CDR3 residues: CASSVALAGNTGELFF. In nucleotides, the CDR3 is TGTGCCAGCAGCGTAGCCCTAGCGGGGAACACCGGGGAGCTGTTTTTT.

The CDR3 region has the DNA TGTGCCAGTAGCCTAGGGACTAGCGGATCGAACACCGGGGAGCTGTTTTTT. Amino acids: CASSLGTSGSNTGELFF. This sequence joins TRBV19 and TRBJ2-2; TRBD2 aligns across 11 bases. Germline V gene sequence: CDR1 LNHDA, CDR2 SQIVND (reference sequence). This CDR3 has 17 residues. The V segment lost 6 bases and the J segment 0 bases; nucleotides outside the gene matches: 6. Based on the CDR3 plus reference TRBV19 and TRBJ2-2, the full variable domain is DGGITQSPKYLFRKEGQNVTLSCEQNLNHDAMYWYRQDPGQGLRLIYYSQIVNDFQKGDIAEGYSVSREKKESFPLTVTSAQKNPTAFYLCASSLGTSGSNTGELFFGEGSRLTVL.

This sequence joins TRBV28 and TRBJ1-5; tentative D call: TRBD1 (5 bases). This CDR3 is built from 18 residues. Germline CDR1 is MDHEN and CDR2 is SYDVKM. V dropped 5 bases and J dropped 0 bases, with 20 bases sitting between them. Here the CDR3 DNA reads TGTGCCAGCAGTCCCAAGGGGAACCCAATTTATAGCAATCAGCCCCAGCATTTT. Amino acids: CASSPKGNPIYSNQPQHF.

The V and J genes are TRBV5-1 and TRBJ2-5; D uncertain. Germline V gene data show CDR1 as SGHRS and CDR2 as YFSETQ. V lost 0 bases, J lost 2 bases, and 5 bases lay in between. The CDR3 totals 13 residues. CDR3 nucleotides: TGCGCCAGCAGCTTGGGGCTTCAAGAGACCCAGTACTTC. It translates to CASSLGLQETQYF.

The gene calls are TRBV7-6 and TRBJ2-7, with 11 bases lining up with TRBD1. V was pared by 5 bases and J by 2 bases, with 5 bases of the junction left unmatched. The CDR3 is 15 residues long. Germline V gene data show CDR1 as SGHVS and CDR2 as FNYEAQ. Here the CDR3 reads CASSQGTGGAYEQYF. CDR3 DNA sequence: TGTGCCAGCAGCCAGGGGACAGGGGGTGCCTACGAGCAGTACTTC.

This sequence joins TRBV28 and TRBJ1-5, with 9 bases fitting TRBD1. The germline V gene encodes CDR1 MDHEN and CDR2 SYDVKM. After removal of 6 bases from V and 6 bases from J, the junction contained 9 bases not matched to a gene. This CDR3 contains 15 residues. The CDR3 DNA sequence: TGTGCCAGCAGGATGGGACAGGGAGTGGGTCAGCCCCAGCATTTT. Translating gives CASRMGQGVGQPQHF. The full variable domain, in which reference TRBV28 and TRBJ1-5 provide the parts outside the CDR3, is DVKVTQSSRYLVKRTGEKVFLECVQDMDHENMFWYRQDPGLGLRLIYFSYDVKMKEKGDIPEGYSVSREKKERFSLILESASTNQTSMYLCASRMGQGVGQPQHFGDGTRLSIL.

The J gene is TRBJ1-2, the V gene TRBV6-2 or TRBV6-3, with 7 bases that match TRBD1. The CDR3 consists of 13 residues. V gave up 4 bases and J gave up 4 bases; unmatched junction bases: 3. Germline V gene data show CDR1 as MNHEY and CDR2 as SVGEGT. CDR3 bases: TGTGCCAGCAGTTCCGGGACAGTCTATGGCTACACCTTC. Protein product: CASSSGTVYGYTF.

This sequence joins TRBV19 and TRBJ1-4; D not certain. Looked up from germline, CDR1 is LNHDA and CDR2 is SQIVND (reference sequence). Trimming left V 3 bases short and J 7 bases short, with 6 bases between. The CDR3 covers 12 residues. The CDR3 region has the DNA TGTGCCAGTAGTATGGAGGGTGAAAAACTGTTTTTT. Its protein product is CASSMEGEKLFF. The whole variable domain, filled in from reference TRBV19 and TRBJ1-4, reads DGGITQSPKYLFRKEGQNVTLSCEQNLNHDAMYWYRQDPGQGLRLIYYSQIVNDFQKGDIAEGYSVSREKKESFPLTVTSAQKNPTAFYLCASSMEGEKLFFGSGTQLSVL.

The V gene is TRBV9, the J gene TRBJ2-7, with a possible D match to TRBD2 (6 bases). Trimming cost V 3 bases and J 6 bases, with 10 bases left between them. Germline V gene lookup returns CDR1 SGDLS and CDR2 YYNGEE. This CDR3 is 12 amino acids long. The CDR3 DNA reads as TGTGCCAGCAGCGCACGACTAGGCGAGCAGTACTTC. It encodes CASSARLGEQYF.

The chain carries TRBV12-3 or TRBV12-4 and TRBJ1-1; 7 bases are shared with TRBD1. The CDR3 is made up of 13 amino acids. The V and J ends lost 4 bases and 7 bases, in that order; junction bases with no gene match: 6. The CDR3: CASSSQGVDEAFF. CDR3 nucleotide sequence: TGTGCCAGCAGTTCCCAGGGGGTCGATGAAGCTTTCTTT.

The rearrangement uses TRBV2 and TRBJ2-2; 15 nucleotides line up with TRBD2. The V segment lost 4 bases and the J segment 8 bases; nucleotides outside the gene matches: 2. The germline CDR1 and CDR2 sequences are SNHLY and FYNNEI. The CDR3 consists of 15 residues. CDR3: CASSGTSGGVGELFF. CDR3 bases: TGTGCCAGCAGTGGGACTAGCGGGGGGGTTGGGGAGCTGTTTTTT.

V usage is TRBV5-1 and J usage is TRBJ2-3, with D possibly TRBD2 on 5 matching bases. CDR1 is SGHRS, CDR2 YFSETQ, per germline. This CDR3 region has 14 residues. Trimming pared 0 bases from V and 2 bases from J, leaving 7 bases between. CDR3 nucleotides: TGCGCCAGCAGCTTGGATAGCGCCACAGATACGCAGTATTTT. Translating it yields CASSLDSATDTQYF.

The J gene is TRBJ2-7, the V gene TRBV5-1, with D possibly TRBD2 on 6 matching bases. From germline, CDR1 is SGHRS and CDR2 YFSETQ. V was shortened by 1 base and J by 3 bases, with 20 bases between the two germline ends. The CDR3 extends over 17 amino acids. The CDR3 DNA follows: TGCGCCAGCAGCTTGTTCGGGACTGGGGGATTCAGCTACGAGCAGTACTTC. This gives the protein CASSLFGTGGFSYEQYF.

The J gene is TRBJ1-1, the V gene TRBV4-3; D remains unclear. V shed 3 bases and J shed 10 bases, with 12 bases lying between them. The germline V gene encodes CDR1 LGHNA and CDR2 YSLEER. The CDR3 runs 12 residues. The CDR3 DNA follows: TGCGCCAGCAGCCAGTCGTCTGGAGGAGCTTTCTTT. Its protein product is CASSQSSGGAFF.

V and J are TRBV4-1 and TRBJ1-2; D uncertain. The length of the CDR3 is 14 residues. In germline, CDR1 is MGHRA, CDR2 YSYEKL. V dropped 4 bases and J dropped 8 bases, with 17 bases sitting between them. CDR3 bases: TGCGCCAGCAGCCCGCGAGAGGGTCTCGTCGGCTACACCTTC. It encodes CASSPREGLVGYTF.

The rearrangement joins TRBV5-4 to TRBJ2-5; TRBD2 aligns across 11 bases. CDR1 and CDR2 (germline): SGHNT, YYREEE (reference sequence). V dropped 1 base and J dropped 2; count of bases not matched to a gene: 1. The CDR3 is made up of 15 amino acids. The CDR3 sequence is CASSLLAGGQETQYF. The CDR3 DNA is TGTGCCAGCAGCTTGCTAGCGGGGGGACAAGAGACCCAGTACTTC. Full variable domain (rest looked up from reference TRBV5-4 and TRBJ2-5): ETGVTQSPTHLIKTRGQQVTLRCSSQSGHNTVSWYQQALGQGPQFIFQYYREEENGRGNFPPRFSGLQFPNYSSELNVNALELDDSALYLCASSLLAGGQETQYFGPGTRLLVL.

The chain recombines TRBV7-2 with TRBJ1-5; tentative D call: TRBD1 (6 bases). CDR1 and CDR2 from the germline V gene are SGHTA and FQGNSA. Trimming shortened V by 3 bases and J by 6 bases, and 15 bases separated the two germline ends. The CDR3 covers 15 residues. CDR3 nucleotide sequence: TGTGCCAGCAGCTTTCGTCAAGGCAGGGGTCAGCCCCAGCATTTT. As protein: CASSFRQGRGQPQHF.

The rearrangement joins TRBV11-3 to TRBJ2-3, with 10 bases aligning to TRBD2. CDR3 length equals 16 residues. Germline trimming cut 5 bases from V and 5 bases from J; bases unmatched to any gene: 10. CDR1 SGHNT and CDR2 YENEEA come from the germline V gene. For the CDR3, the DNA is TGTGCCAGCAGCGGGACTAAGCGGGGGGGCCAAGATACGCAGTATTTT. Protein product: CASSGTKRGGQDTQYF.